The source of this TCR beta chain is a study of PD-1 blockade in classical Hodgkin lymphoma. Findings and limits, study-wide: Compared with healthy donors, newly diagnosed patients reportedly showed lower baseline TCR diversity. Prior therapy or disease activity may underlie the repertoire differences, whose causes remain undefined.

Germline V gene sequence: CDR1 MRHNA, CDR2 SNTAGT. The CDR3 length is 15 residues. Trimming removed 0 bases from V and 6 bases from J, with 11 bases in between. Regarding this clone: Its antigen is undetermined.

Sequencing was performed with immunoSEQ multiplex PCR; in TCRdb, only in-frame clones are kept and a portion is missing. The sample has some 21,000 clones, roughly 94% seen once; the top ten hold 4.5% to 6.5%. This sample's time point: newly diagnosed, previously untreated cHL patient sample. Acting as the comparison were PBMCs from newly diagnosed, untreated classical Hodgkin lymphoma. The sequencing input was peripheral blood mononuclear cells (PBMCs). The TCR comes from a human donor with classical Hodgkin lymphoma. The rearrangement uses TRBV6-4 and TRBJ2-2; D is uncertain. For the CDR3, the DNA is TGTGCCAGCAGTGACTCTTACCTAGGACCCGGGGAGCTGTTTTTT. Protein: CASSDSYLGPGELFF.